The TCR beta chain described here comes from a study of blood T cell repertoires in COVID-19. Study context: Donors in the United States, Italy and Spain gave samples during acute or convalescent COVID-19.

Produced via immunoSEQ multiplex PCR; TCRdb's table is partial and in-frame only. The profile shows about 250,000 clones, 75% to 90% of them singletons. Cohort placement rested on clinical history that participants reported themselves. V gave up 1 base and J gave up 0 bases; unmatched junction bases: 3. CDR3 length: 15 residues. In germline, CDR1 is LGHNA, CDR2 YSLEER. The genes are TRBV4-3 and TRBJ2-7; TRBD2 aligns across 7 bases. This clonotype was sampled from a middle-aged man who had recovered from COVID-19. The sequencing sample was made of PBMCs or T cells enriched from blood (not recorded which). The CDR3 here is CASSQVLAVSYEQYF. In DNA, the CDR3 is TGCGCCAGCAGCCAAGTGCTAGCGGTCTCCTACGAGCAGTACTTC.